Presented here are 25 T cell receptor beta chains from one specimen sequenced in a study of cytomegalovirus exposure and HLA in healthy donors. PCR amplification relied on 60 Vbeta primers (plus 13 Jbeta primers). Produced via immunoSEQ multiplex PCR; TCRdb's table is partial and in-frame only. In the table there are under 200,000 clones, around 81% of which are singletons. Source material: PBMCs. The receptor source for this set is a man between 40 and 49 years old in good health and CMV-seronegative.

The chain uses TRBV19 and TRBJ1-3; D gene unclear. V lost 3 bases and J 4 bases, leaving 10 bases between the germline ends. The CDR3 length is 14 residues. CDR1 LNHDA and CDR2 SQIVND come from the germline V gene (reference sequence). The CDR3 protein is CASSIGVGGNTIYF. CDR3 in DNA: TGTGCCAGTAGTATCGGGGTCGGAGGAAACACCATATATTTT.

The CDR3 loop is CASSPPGQGAGEAFF. The CDR3 DNA follows: TGTGCCAGCTCACCTCCGGGACAGGGGGCGGGTGAAGCTTTCTTT. This chain links TRBV18 with TRBJ1-1; 12 positions agree with TRBD1. Germline loops: CDR1 KGHSH, CDR2 LQKENI. Germline trimming cut 3 bases from V and 7 bases from J; bases unmatched to any gene: 6. The CDR3 consists of 15 residues.

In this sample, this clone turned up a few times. CDR3 sequence: CASGPGLPPSYEQYF. CDR3 in DNA: TGCGCCAGCGGGCCGGGACTCCCACCTTCCTACGAGCAGTACTTC. The chain has TRBV5-1 and TRBJ2-7; a weak D match, TRBD2 (6 bases). Germline CDR1 reads SGHRS; CDR2 reads YFSETQ. The CDR3 is 15 amino acids. V was clipped by 7 bases and J by 1 base, with 18 bases between them. The variable domain in full, completed from reference TRBV5-1 and TRBJ2-7, reads KAGVTQTPRYLIKTRGQQVTLSCSPISGHRSVSWYQQTPGQGLQFLFEYFSETQRNKGNFPGRFSGRQFSNSRSEMNVSTLELGDSALYLCASGPGLPPSYEQYFGPGTRLTVT.

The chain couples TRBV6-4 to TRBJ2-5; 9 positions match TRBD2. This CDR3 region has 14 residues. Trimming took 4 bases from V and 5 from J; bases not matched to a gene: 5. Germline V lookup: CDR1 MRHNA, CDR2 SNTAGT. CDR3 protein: CASSVKAGGETQYF. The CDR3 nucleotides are TGTGCCAGCAGTGTAAAAGCGGGAGGTGAGACCCAGTACTTC.

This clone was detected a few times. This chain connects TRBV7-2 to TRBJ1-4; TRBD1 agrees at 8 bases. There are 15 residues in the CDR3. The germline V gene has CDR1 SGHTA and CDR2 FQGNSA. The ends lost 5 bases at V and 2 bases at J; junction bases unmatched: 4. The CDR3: CASSGTGKTNEKLFF. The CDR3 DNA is TGTGCCAGCAGCGGGACAGGCAAGACTAATGAAAAACTGTTTTTT. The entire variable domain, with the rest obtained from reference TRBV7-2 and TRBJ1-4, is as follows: GAGVSQSPSNKVTEKGKDVELRCDPISGHTALYWYRQSLGQGLEFLIYFQGNSAPDKSGLPSDRFSAERTGGSVSTLTIQRTQQEDSAVYLCASSGTGKTNEKLFFGSGTQLSVL.

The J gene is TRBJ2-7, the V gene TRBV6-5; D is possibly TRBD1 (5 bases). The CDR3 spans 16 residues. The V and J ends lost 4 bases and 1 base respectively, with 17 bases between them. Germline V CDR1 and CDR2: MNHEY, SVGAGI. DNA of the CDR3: TGTGCCAGCAGTTCTTTGTCTGACAGAATATCCTACGAGCAGTACTTC. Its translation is CASSSLSDRISYEQYF.

The CDR3 is CASSEQPGPKGGYTF. Here the CDR3 DNA reads TGTGCCAGCAGCGAACAACCGGGTCCTAAAGGAGGCTACACCTTC. The chain combines TRBV7-2 with TRBJ1-2; D not resolved. The germline gives CDR1 SGHTA, CDR2 FQGNSA. There are 15 residues in the CDR3. Trimming took 5 bases from V and 8 from J, leaving 21 bases between them.

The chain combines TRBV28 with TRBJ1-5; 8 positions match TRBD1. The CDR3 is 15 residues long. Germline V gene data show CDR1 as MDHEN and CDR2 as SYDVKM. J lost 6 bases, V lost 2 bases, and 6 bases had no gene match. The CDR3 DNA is TGTGCCAGCAGTTTACCAGGGGGCGCGGGTCAGCCCCAGCATTTT. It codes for CASSLPGGAGQPQHF.

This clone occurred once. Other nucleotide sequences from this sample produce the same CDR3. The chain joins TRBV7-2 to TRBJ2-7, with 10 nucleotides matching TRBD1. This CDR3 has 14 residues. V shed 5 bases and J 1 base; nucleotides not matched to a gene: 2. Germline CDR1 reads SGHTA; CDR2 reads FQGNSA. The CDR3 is CASSRDRGSYEQYF. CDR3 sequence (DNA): TGTGCCAGCAGCCGGGACAGGGGATCCTACGAGCAGTACTTC.

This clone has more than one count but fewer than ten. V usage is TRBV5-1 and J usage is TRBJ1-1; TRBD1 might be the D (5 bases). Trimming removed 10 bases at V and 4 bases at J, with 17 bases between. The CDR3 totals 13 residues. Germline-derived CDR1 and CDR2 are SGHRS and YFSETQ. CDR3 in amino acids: CAGRREGATEAFF. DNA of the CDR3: TGCGCCGGGAGGCGGGAAGGGGCCACTGAAGCTTTCTTT.

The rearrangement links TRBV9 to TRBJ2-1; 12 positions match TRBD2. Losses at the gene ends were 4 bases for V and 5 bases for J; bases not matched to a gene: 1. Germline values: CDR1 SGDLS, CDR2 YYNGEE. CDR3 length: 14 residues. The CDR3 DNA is TGTGCCAGCAGCCGGACTAGCGGGAACAATGAGCAGTTCTTC. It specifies CASSRTSGNNEQFF. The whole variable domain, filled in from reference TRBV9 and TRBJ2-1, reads DSGVTQTPKHLITATGQRVTLRCSPRSGDLSVYWYQQSLDQGLQFLIQYYNGEERAKGNILERFSAQQFPDLHSELNLSSLELGDSALYFCASSRTSGNNEQFFGPGTRLTVL.

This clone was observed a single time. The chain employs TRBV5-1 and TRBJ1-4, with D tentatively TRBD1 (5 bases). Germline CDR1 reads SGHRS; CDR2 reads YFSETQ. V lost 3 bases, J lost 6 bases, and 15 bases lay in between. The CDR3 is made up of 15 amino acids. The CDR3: CASSSPGGGDEKLFF. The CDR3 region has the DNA TGCGCCAGCAGCTCCCCGGGGGGAGGGGATGAAAAACTGTTTTTT. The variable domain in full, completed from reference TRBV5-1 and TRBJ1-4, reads KAGVTQTPRYLIKTRGQQVTLSCSPISGHRSVSWYQQTPGQGLQFLFEYFSETQRNKGNFPGRFSGRQFSNSRSEMNVSTLELGDSALYLCASSSPGGGDEKLFFGSGTQLSVL.

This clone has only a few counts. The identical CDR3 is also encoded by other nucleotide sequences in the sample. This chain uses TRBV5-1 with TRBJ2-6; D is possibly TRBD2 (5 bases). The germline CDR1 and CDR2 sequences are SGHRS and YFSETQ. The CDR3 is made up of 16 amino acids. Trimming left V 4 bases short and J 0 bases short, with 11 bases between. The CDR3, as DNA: TGCGCCAGCAGCCTGGCCCGGGGCTCTGGGGCCAACGTCCTGACTTTC. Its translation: CASSLARGSGANVLTF. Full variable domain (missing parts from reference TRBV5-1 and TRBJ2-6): KAGVTQTPRYLIKTRGQQVTLSCSPISGHRSVSWYQQTPGQGLQFLFEYFSETQRNKGNFPGRFSGRQFSNSRSEMNVSTLELGDSALYLCASSLARGSGANVLTFGAGSRLTVL.

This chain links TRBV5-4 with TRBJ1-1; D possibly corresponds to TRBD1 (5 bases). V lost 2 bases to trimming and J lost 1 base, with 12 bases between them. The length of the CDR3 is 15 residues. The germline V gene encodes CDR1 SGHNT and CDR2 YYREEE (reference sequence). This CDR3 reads CASSFLTGSNTEAFF. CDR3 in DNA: TGTGCCAGCAGCTTTTTAACAGGCTCGAACACTGAAGCTTTCTTT.

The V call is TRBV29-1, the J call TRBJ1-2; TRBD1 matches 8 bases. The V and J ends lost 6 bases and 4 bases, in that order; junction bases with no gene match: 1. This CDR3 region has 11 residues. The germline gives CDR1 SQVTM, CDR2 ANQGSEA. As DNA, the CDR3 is TGCAGCGTGGACAGGGTCTATGGCTACACCTTC. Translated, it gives CSVDRVYGYTF. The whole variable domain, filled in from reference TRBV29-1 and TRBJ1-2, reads SAVISQKPSRDICQRGTSLTIQCQVDSQVTMMFWYRQQPGQSLTLIATANQGSEATYESGFVIDKFPISRPNLTFSTLTVSNMSPEDSSIYLCSVDRVYGYTFGSGTRLTVV.

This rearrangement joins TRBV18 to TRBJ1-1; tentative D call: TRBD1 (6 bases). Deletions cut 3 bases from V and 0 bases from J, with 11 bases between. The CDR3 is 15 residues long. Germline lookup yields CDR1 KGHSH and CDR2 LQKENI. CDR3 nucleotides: TGTGCCAGCTCACCGGACAGATCCCTGAACACTGAAGCTTTCTTT. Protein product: CASSPDRSLNTEAFF.

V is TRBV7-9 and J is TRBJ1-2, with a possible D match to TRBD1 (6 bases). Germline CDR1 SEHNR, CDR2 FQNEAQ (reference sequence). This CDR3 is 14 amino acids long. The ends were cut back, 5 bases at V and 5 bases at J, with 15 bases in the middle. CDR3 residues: CASSPGQPDYGYTF. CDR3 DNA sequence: TGTGCCAGCAGCCCAGGACAGCCAGATTATGGCTACACCTTC.

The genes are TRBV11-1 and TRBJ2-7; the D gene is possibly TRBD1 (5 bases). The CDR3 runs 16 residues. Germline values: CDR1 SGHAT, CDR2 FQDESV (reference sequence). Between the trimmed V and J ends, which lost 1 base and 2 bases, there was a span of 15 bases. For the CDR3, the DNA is TGTGCCAGCAGCTTAGGTGGTTTCAGGGATACCTACGAGCAGTACTTC. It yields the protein CASSLGGFRDTYEQYF.

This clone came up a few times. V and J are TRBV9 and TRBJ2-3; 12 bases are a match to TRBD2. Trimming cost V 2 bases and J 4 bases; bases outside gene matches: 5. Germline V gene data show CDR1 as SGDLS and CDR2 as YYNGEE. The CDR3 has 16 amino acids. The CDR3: CASSVSLAGGSDTQYF. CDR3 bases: TGTGCCAGCAGCGTGAGCCTAGCGGGAGGGTCAGATACGCAGTATTTT.

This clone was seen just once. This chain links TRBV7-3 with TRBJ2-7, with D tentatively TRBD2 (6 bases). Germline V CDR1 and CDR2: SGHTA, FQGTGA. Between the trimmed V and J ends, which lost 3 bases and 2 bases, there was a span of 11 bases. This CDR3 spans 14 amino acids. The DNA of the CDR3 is TGTGCCAGCAGCTTTAGCGGTCTGACCTACGAGCAGTACTTC. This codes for CASSFSGLTYEQYF.

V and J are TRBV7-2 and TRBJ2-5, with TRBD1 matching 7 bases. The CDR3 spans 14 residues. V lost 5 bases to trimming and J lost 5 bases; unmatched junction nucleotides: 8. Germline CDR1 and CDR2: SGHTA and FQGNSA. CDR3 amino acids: CASSPQGGWETQYF. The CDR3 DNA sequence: TGTGCCAGCAGCCCTCAAGGGGGCTGGGAGACCCAGTACTTC.

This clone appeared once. This CDR3 is CASSIATGFEQYF. The CDR3 coding sequence is TGTGCCAGTAGTATAGCGACAGGTTTCGAGCAGTACTTC. This chain joins TRBV19 and TRBJ2-5; D is possibly TRBD1 (6 bases). The J call is uncertain, as TRBJ2-7 better fits the DNA end. The CDR3 covers 13 residues. From germline, CDR1 is LNHDA and CDR2 SQIVND (reference sequence).

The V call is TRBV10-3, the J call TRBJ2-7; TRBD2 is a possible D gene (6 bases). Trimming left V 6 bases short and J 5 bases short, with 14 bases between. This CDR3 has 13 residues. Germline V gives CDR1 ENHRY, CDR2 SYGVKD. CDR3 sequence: CAIRTRIDHEQYF. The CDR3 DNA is TGTGCCATCAGGACTAGGATCGACCACGAGCAGTACTTC.

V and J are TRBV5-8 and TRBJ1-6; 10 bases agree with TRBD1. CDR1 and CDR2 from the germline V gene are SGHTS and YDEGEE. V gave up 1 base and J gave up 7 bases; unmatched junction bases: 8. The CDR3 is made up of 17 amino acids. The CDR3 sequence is CASSLYLRDRGNSPLHF. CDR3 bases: TGTGCCAGCAGCTTGTATCTGAGGGACAGGGGAAATTCACCCCTCCACTTT.

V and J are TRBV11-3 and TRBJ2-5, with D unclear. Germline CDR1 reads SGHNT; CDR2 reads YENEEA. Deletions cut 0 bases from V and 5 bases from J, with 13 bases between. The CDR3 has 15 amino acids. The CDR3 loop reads CASSLDRNPGETQYF. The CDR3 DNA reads TGTGCCAGCAGCTTAGATCGAAATCCAGGCGAGACCCAGTACTTC.